Following are 32 T cell receptor beta chains from one sample sequenced in a study of blood T cell repertoires in COVID-19 (dated by TCRdb to about 2020). Libraries were prepared through the immunoSEQ multiplex PCR assay. TCRdb re-hosts the immuneACCESS table, in-frame sequences only. Its copies lack some clones; in the studies checked, an unresolved V gene accounts for under half of them, and the cause for the rest is not known. The sample data list 85,000 to 100,000 clones, and 86% of these were observed just once. Less than 9% of the sample belongs to the ten largest clones. Sequences were obtained from peripheral blood. The receptors derive from a man between 60 and 75 years old with acute or convalescent COVID-19.

The chain recombines TRBV6-6 with TRBJ2-2, with TRBD1 as a possible D gene (5 bases). V gave up 0 bases and J gave up 5 bases, with 13 bases separating them. Germline-derived CDR1 and CDR2 are MNHNY and SVGAGI (reference sequence). The CDR3 runs 16 residues. This CDR3 is CASSYSDRPNTGELFF. CDR3 DNA: TGTGCCAGCAGTTACTCCGACAGACCTAATACCGGGGAGCTGTTTTTT.

V usage is TRBV6-5 and J usage is TRBJ2-1; 8 positions agree with TRBD2. Germline trimming cut 6 bases from V and 6 bases from J; bases unmatched to any gene: 10. The CDR3 totals 15 residues. Germline lookup yields CDR1 MNHEY and CDR2 SVGAGI. The CDR3 spells CASSSPGLGFNEQFF. In DNA form, the CDR3 reads TGTGCCAGCAGCTCCCCGGGACTAGGATTCAATGAGCAGTTCTTC.

This rearrangement joins TRBV12-3 or TRBV12-4 to TRBJ2-7; D is possibly TRBD1 (5 bases). The CDR3 runs 12 residues. Trimming left V 6 bases short and J 4 bases short, with 10 bases between. CDR3 nucleotides: TGTGCCAGCAGCCTCGACAGTTACGAGCAGTACTTC. This gives the protein CASSLDSYEQYF.

The V and J genes are TRBV18 and TRBJ2-7, with D unresolved. Germline assignment: CDR1 KGHSH and CDR2 LQKENI. V lost 3 bases and J lost 6, with 15 bases in between. CDR3 length: 14 residues. The CDR3 loop is CASSPSHREAEQYF. In DNA, the CDR3 is TGTGCCAGCTCACCGTCCCACCGCGAAGCCGAGCAGTACTTC.

This chain joins TRBV6-1 and TRBJ1-5; no firm D call. The germline CDR1 and CDR2 sequences are MNHNS and SASEGT. V lost 1 base and J 0 bases, leaving 10 bases between the germline ends. This CDR3 region has 16 residues. The CDR3 protein is CASSEGSRNSNQPQHF. CDR3 DNA: TGTGCCAGCAGTGAAGGGTCCAGGAATAGCAATCAGCCCCAGCATTTT.

This chain uses TRBV6-5 with TRBJ1-5, with TRBD1 identical over 7 bases. The CDR3 is 14 amino acids. Germline V CDR1 and CDR2: MNHEY, SVGAGI. J gave up 2 bases and V 6 bases, and 4 bases lay outside the gene matches. CDR3 in amino acids: CASRNRGGNQPQHF. CDR3 DNA sequence: TGTGCCAGCAGGAACAGGGGAGGCAATCAGCCCCAGCATTTT.

V usage is TRBV15 and J usage is TRBJ1-4, with D perhaps TRBD1 (6 bases). The ends were cut back, 1 base at V and 3 bases at J, with 9 bases in the middle. This CDR3 spans 15 amino acids. In germline, CDR1 is LNHNV, CDR2 YYDKDF (reference sequence). The CDR3 DNA follows: TGTGCCACCAGCAGAGCAACAGGGCCTAATGAAAAACTGTTTTTT. Protein product: CATSRATGPNEKLFF. The full variable domain, in which reference TRBV15 and TRBJ1-4 provide the parts outside the CDR3, is DAMVIQNPRYQVTQFGKPVTLSCSQTLNHNVMYWYQQKSSQAPKLLFHYYDKDFNNEADTPDNFQSRRPNTSFCFLDIRSPGLGDTAMYLCATSRATGPNEKLFFGSGTQLSVL.

The chain has TRBV5-1 and TRBJ1-2; D remains unclear. The CDR3 spans 16 residues. V dropped 0 bases and J dropped 0 bases, with 12 bases sitting between them. Germline V gene sequence: CDR1 SGHRS, CDR2 YFSETQ. The DNA of the CDR3 is TGCGCCAGCAGCTTGGGCCTGGGCATCTCTAACTATGGCTACACCTTC. Translation gives CASSLGLGISNYGYTF.

The chain recombines TRBV5-1 with TRBJ2-1; 9 bases map to TRBD2. Germline V CDR1 and CDR2: SGHRS, YFSETQ. The length of the CDR3 is 18 residues. V lost 0 bases to trimming and J lost 3 bases; unmatched junction nucleotides: 10. The CDR3 bases are TGCGCCAGCAGCTTGGTTGCGGGAGGGCCGGAGGTCTACAATGAGCAGTTCTTC. Residues: CASSLVAGGPEVYNEQFF.

On this clone: One junction end does not reproduce the germline sequence, and a read error may be involved. The rearrangement joins TRBV3-1 (or the pseudogene TRBV3-2) to TRBJ2-7; a weak D match, TRBD2 (6 bases). The CDR3 loop spans 13 amino acids. Per the germline V gene, CDR1 is LGHDT and CDR2 is YNNKEL (reference sequence). The CDR3 protein is CASSQELRTKLVF. The CDR3 region has the DNA TGTGCCAGCAGCCAAGAGCTCCGGACTAAACTAGTCTTC.

The chain joins TRBV19 to TRBJ1-5, with D possibly matching TRBD1 (6 bases). The CDR3 is made up of 17 amino acids. CDR1 LNHDA and CDR2 SQIVND come from the germline V gene (reference sequence). V lost 3 bases and J lost 5, with 20 bases in between. This CDR3 is CASSIRGFSGGDQPQHF. The CDR3, as DNA: TGTGCCAGTAGTATTAGGGGTTTTTCGGGGGGCGATCAGCCCCAGCATTTT.

The chain joins TRBV9 to TRBJ1-1; D remains unclear. The CDR3 is 14 amino acids. Trimming pared 4 bases from V and 2 bases from J, leaving 12 bases between. The germline gives CDR1 SGDLS, CDR2 YYNGEE. The CDR3 sequence is CASSPRALNTEAFF. DNA of the CDR3: TGTGCCAGCAGCCCGAGGGCTCTCAACACTGAAGCTTTCTTT.

V gene TRBV5-6 combines with J gene TRBJ2-1, with 8 bases identical to TRBD2. V lost 2 bases, J lost 4 bases, and 5 bases stayed unmatched. The CDR3 is 15 amino acids. Germline CDR1 SGHDT, CDR2 YYEEEE. The CDR3 DNA reads as TGTGCCAGCAGCTTCTCGGCTAGCGGGTACAATGAGCAGTTCTTC. Its protein is CASSFSASGYNEQFF.

V and J are TRBV10-3 and TRBJ1-3, with 9 bases fitting TRBD1. V lost 4 bases and J lost 3; bases outside the gene matches: 4. Germline V gene data show CDR1 as ENHRY and CDR2 as SYGVKD. The CDR3 loop spans 15 amino acids. CDR3 region: CAISGTGGRGNTIYF. The CDR3 DNA sequence: TGTGCCATCAGTGGTACAGGGGGCCGTGGAAACACCATATATTTT.

The chain employs TRBV9 and TRBJ2-7; 7 bases fit TRBD1. The length of the CDR3 is 15 residues. Germline CDR1 reads SGDLS; CDR2 reads YYNGEE. The ends lost 4 bases at V and 4 bases at J; junction bases unmatched: 11. The CDR3 sequence is CASSPRTGKTYEQYF. DNA for the CDR3: TGTGCCAGCAGCCCTAGGACAGGCAAAACATACGAGCAGTACTTC. Based on the CDR3 plus reference TRBV9 and TRBJ2-7, the full variable domain is DSGVTQTPKHLITATGQRVTLRCSPRSGDLSVYWYQQSLDQGLQFLIQYYNGEERAKGNILERFSAQQFPDLHSELNLSSLELGDSALYFCASSPRTGKTYEQYFGPGTRLTVT.

The J gene is TRBJ2-1, the V gene TRBV30; D gene unclear. V was pared by 3 bases and J by 0 bases, with 12 bases between. There are 15 residues in the CDR3. Germline lookup yields CDR1 GTSNPN and CDR2 SVGIG (reference sequence). CDR3 in DNA: TGTGCCTGGAGCAACCCTGTCAGCTCCTACAATGAGCAGTTCTTC. Its protein is CAWSNPVSSYNEQFF.

CDR3 DNA sequence: TGTGCCAGTAGTATTTTCGGACAGGGGTACACTGAAGCTTTCTTT. Protein product: CASSIFGQGYTEAFF. V gene TRBV19 combines with J gene TRBJ1-1, with 9 positions matching TRBD1. There are 15 residues in the CDR3. Germline values: CDR1 LNHDA, CDR2 SQIVND (reference sequence). V lost 3 bases, J lost 3 bases, and 5 bases stayed unmatched.

The rearrangement links TRBV6-5 to TRBJ2-1; 7 bases match TRBD2. This CDR3 spans 15 amino acids. V was clipped by 5 bases and J by 0 bases; unmatched bases: 4. CDR1 MNHEY and CDR2 SVGAGI come from the germline V gene. The CDR3 loop is CASSKTGGSYNEQFF. The CDR3 DNA is TGTGCCAGCAGTAAGACGGGAGGCTCCTACAATGAGCAGTTCTTC.

The chain combines TRBV5-8 with TRBJ1-1, with a weak D call TRBD1 (5 bases). CDR1 is SGHTS and CDR2 is YDEGEE in the germline V gene. Trimming took 0 bases from V and 1 from J, leaving 13 bases between them. CDR3 length: 16 residues. CDR3 loop: CASSLVRVTGNTEAFF. The CDR3, as DNA: TGTGCCAGCAGCTTGGTTCGGGTAACAGGGAACACTGAAGCTTTCTTT.

The chain employs TRBV2 and TRBJ2-1; TRBD2 aligns across 7 bases. The V gene's germline CDR1 is SNHLY and CDR2 FYNNEI. V shed 3 bases and J 6 bases; nucleotides not matched to a gene: 2. CDR3 size: 13 residues. The CDR3 DNA reads TGTGCCAGCAGTGAGGGAGGGGTCAATGAGCAGTTCTTC. Translation gives CASSEGGVNEQFF.

The rearrangement uses TRBV20-1 and TRBJ1-5; 12 bases line up with TRBD1. V trimming: 3 bases; J trimming: 2 bases; junction bases outside the gene matches: 8. CDR3 length equals 17 residues. Per germline, CDR1 DFQATT and CDR2 SNEGSKA (reference sequence). CDR3 amino acids: CSASSGTGGRGNQPQHF. In nucleotides, the CDR3 is TGCAGTGCTAGTAGTGGGACAGGGGGCAGAGGCAATCAGCCCCAGCATTTT.

The chain combines TRBV3-1 (or the pseudogene TRBV3-2) with TRBJ2-5; 12 bases align to TRBD2. This CDR3 has 15 amino acids. V was clipped by 5 bases and J by 6 bases; unmatched bases: 7. CDR1 LGHDT and CDR2 YNNKEL come from the germline V gene (reference sequence). CDR3 nucleotide sequence: TGTGCCAGCAGCGACGGACTAGCGGGGTCCAAGACCCAGTACTTC. Translated: CASSDGLAGSKTQYF.

The chain has TRBV5-1 and TRBJ2-1, with TRBD1 as a possible D gene (6 bases). CDR3 length: 13 amino acids. Germline V gene data show CDR1 as SGHRS and CDR2 as YFSETQ. V lost 4 bases, J lost 4 bases, and 9 bases lay in between. The DNA for the CDR3 is TGCGCCAGCAGCGGTCAGGGGTACAATGAGCAGTTCTTC. Translation: CASSGQGYNEQFF. Complete variable domain (other parts from reference TRBV5-1 and TRBJ2-1): KAGVTQTPRYLIKTRGQQVTLSCSPISGHRSVSWYQQTPGQGLQFLFEYFSETQRNKGNFPGRFSGRQFSNSRSEMNVSTLELGDSALYLCASSGQGYNEQFFGPGTRLTVL.

The V gene is TRBV7-8, the J gene TRBJ1-2; possibly TRBD1 for D (6 bases). CDR1 is SGHVS and CDR2 is FQNEAQ in the germline V gene. CDR3 size: 16 residues. V gave up 0 bases and J gave up 8 bases, with 19 bases separating them. CDR3 in DNA: TGTGCCAGCAGCTTAGCGGGCCAGGGGCTCAATCGGGGCTACACCTTC. Its translation: CASSLAGQGLNRGYTF.

The gene calls are TRBV11-2 and TRBJ1-5; 7 nucleotides agree with TRBD1. CDR3 length: 14 amino acids. The trim removed 4 bases at V and 6 bases at J, leaving 6 bases unmatched. Germline V gene data show CDR1 as SGHAT and CDR2 as FQNNGV. CDR3 bases: TGTGCCAGCAGCTCCCGAGCAGGGGGTCAGCCCCAGCATTTT. This codes for CASSSRAGGQPQHF.

V gene TRBV27 combines with J gene TRBJ2-3; D not certain. Germline lookup yields CDR1 MNHEY and CDR2 SMNVEV (reference sequence). This CDR3 region has 13 residues. With 6 bases removed from V and 6 bases from J, the gap between germline ends came to 13 bases. The CDR3 is CASRSDPRDTQYF. CDR3 bases: TGTGCCAGCAGGTCCGACCCCAGGGATACGCAGTATTTT.

V gene TRBV5-4 combines with J gene TRBJ1-1; unclear D gene. The germline V and J ends were trimmed by 0 bases and 5 bases, with 11 bases remaining between them. The CDR3 consists of 14 residues. Per germline, CDR1 SGHNT and CDR2 YYREEE (reference sequence). This CDR3 is CASSLVAGGTEAFF. The DNA for the CDR3 is TGTGCCAGCAGCTTGGTTGCAGGAGGGACTGAAGCTTTCTTT.

The chain joins TRBV11-3 to TRBJ2-3; 9 nucleotides line up with TRBD2. V trimming: 5 bases; J trimming: 4 bases; junction bases outside the gene matches: 10. The CDR3 consists of 16 residues. Germline CDR1 SGHNT, CDR2 YENEEA. The CDR3 reads CASSRRSGSVADTQYF. The CDR3 DNA follows: TGTGCCAGCAGCCGACGTAGCGGGAGTGTGGCAGATACGCAGTATTTT.

The chain's CDR3 is CASSPEQMTYEQYF. For the CDR3, the DNA is TGTGCCAGCTCACCAGAACAAATGACCTACGAGCAGTACTTC. The chain couples TRBV18 to TRBJ2-7; no clear D. CDR1 is KGHSH, CDR2 LQKENI, per germline. This CDR3 has 14 amino acids. V lost 2 bases and J lost 2, with 10 bases in between. The full variable domain, in which reference TRBV18 and TRBJ2-7 provide the parts outside the CDR3, is NAGVMQNPRHLVRRRGQEARLRCSPMKGHSHVYWYRQLPEEGLKFMVYLQKENIIDESGMPKERFSAEFPKEGPSILRIQQVVRGDSAAYFCASSPEQMTYEQYFGPGTRLTVT.

The chain has TRBV29-1 and TRBJ2-7; 9 bases line up with TRBD1. This CDR3 has 15 amino acids. Per the germline V gene, CDR1 is SQVTM and CDR2 is ANQGSEA. V shed 7 bases and J 2 bases; nucleotides not matched to a gene: 12. The CDR3 DNA is TGCAGCGCTGGGGATTCCGGGACAGGGACCTACGAGCAGTACTTC. Its protein product is CSAGDSGTGTYEQYF.

This rearrangement joins TRBV4-2 to TRBJ1-3; 7 bases line up with TRBD1. CDR1 and CDR2 from the germline V gene are LGHNA and YNFKEQ. V dropped 1 base and J dropped 3; count of bases not matched to a gene: 9. CDR3 length equals 17 residues. CDR3 in DNA: TGTGCCAGCAGCCAAGTTTCCAGGGGGTCCAGTGGAAACACCATATATTTT. Encoded protein: CASSQVSRGSSGNTIYF.

The gene calls are TRBV9 and TRBJ2-1; the match to TRBD2 covers 12 bases. The germline CDR1 and CDR2 sequences are SGDLS and YYNGEE. The CDR3 sequence is 14 residues long. The trim removed 0 bases at V and 8 bases at J, leaving 0 bases unmatched. The CDR3 nucleotides are TGTGCCAGCAGCGTAGCTAGCGGGAGGGATGAGCAGTTCTTC. Translated: CASSVASGRDEQFF.